The text below deals with one T cell receptor beta chain. The antigen is not known. The data belong to a study of shared clonotypes between healthy human individuals. Overall study findings and caveats: Larger richness was generally estimated for naive than memory subsets.

Running of the assay took place at deep level. Produced via immunoSEQ multiplex PCR; TCRdb's table is partial and in-frame only. The top ten hold more than 0.5% of the sample, which has approximately 1,000,000 clones, around 78% seen once. With 8 bases clipped from V and 4 bases from J, the junction kept 10 bases outside the gene matches. The CDR3 is 14 amino acids. Germline CDR1 and CDR2: LNHDA and SQIVND (reference sequence). The chain has TRBV19 and TRBJ1-1; 7 bases line up with TRBD1. The sequenced material came from memory CD4+ T cells from PBMCs. Indicated subset: CD45RA-negative fraction. The clonotype originates from a man younger than 30 in good health. Some clones in this sample may be carry-over from other donors' samples. CDR3 amino acids: CASRTTGLRTEAFF. The CDR3 DNA sequence: TGTGCCAGTCGAACGACAGGGCTCCGCACTGAAGCTTTCTTT.